This TCR beta chain is from a study of cytomegalovirus exposure and HLA in healthy donors. Trimming pared 2 bases from V and 1 base from J, leaving 4 bases between. The CDR3 covers 13 residues. CDR1 and CDR2 (germline): WNHNN, SYGVQD (reference sequence). This clone was observed a few times. No antigen is known for it. The PCR ran on 60 Vbeta and 13 Jbeta primers. Libraries were prepared by immunoSEQ multiplex PCR; TCRdb keeps only in-frame clonotypes and omits some of them. Here the sample spans more than 95,000 clones, around 79% being singletons. Study results and limitations: A missense variant in DCLRE1C was later tied to TCR beta V- and J-gene trimming. Later on, analysis showed that most CMV-associated TCR beta chains appeared to be HLA-restricted.

The receptor comes from a woman between 70 and 85 years old in good health and CMV-seropositive. The specimen sequenced was PBMCs. The V gene is TRBV10-1, the J gene TRBJ2-3, with D unresolved. The CDR3 coding sequence is TGCGCCAGCAGTGAGCCGGGCACAGATACGCAGTATTTT. Protein: CASSEPGTDTQYF.